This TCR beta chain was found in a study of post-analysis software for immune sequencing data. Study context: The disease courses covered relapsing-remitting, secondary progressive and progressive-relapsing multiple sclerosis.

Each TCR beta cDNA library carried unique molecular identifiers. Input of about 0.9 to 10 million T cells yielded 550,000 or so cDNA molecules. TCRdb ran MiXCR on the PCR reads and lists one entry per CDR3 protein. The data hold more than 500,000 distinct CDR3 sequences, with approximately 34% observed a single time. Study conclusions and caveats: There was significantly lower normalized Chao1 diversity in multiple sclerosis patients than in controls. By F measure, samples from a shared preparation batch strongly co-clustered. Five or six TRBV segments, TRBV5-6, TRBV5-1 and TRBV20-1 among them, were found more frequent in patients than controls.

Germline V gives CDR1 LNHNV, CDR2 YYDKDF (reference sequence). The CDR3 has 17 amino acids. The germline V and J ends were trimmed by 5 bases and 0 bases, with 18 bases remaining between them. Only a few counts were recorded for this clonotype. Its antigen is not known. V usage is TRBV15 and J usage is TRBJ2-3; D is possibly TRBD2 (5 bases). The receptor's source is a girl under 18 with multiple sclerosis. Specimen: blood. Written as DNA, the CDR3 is TGTGCCACCAGCCTCCCCATCGGACTGGCTAGCACAGATACGCAGTATTTT. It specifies CATSLPIGLASTDTQYF.